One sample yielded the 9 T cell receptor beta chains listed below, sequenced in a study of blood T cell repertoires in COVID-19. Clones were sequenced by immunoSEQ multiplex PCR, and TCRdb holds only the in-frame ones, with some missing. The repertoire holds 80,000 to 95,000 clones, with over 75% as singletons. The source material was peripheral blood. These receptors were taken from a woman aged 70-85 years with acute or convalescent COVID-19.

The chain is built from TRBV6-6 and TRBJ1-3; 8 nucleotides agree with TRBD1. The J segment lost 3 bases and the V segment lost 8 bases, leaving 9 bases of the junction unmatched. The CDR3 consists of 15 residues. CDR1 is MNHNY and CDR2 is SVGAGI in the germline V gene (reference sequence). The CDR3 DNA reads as TGTGCCAGCTCCCAGGGGGCGAATGGTGGAAACACCATATATTTT. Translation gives CASSQGANGGNTIYF.

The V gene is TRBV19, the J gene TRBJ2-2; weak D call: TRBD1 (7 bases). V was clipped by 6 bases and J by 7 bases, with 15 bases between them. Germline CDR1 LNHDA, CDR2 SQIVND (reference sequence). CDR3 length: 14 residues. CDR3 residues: CASSRGEQVGELFF. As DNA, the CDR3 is TGTGCCAGTAGCAGGGGGGAGCAGGTCGGGGAGCTGTTTTTT.

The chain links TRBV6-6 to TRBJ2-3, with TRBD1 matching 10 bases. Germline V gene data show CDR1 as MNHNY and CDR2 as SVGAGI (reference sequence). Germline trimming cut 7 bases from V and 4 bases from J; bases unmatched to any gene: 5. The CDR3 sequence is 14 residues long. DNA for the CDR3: TGTGCCAGCACCTATGGACAGGGGGCAGATACGCAGTATTTT. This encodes CASTYGQGADTQYF.

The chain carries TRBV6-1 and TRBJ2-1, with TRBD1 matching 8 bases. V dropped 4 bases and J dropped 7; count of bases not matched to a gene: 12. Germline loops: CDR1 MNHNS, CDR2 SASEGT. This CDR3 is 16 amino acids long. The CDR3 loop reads CASSAQGTGGFNEQFF. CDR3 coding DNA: TGTGCCAGCAGTGCGCAGGGGACAGGCGGCTTTAATGAGCAGTTCTTC.

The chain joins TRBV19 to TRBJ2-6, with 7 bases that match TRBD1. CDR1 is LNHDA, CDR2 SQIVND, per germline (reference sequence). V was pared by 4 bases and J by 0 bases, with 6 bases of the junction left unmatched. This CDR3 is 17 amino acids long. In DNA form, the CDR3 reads TGTGCCAGTAGTACTACAGGGGTCGACTCTGGGGCCAACGTCCTGACTTTC. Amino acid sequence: CASSTTGVDSGANVLTF.

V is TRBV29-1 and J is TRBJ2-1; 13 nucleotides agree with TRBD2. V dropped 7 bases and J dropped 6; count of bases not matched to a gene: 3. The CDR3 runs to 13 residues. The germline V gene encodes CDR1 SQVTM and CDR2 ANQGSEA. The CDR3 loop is CSAGLAGANEQFF. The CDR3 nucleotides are TGCAGCGCTGGACTAGCGGGGGCCAATGAGCAGTTCTTC.

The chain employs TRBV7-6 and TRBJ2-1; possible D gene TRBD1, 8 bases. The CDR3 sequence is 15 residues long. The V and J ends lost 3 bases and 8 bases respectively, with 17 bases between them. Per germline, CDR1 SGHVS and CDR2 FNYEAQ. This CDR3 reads CASSFRTGRVDEQFF. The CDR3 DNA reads TGTGCCAGCAGCTTTCGGACAGGGAGGGTCGATGAGCAGTTCTTC.

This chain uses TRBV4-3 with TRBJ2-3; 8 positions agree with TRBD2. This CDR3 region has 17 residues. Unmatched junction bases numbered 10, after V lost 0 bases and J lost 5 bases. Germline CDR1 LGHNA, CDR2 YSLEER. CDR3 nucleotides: TGCGCCAGCAGCCAAGATACAAGCGGGAGTGGGATAGATACGCAGTATTTT. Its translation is CASSQDTSGSGIDTQYF.

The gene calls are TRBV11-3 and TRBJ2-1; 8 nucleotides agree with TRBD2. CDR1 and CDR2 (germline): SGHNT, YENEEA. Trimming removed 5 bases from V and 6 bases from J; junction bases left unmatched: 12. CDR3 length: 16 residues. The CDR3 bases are TGTGCCAGCAGCCGCCTTGGGGCTAGCGGGCTCAATGAGCAGTTCTTC. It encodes CASSRLGASGLNEQFF. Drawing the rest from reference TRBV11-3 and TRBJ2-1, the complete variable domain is EAGVVQSPRYKIIEKKQPVAFWCNPISGHNTLYWYLQNLGQGPELLIRYENEEAVDDSQLPKDRFSAERLKGVDSTLKIQPAELGDSAVYLCASSRLGASGLNEQFFGPGTRLTVL.